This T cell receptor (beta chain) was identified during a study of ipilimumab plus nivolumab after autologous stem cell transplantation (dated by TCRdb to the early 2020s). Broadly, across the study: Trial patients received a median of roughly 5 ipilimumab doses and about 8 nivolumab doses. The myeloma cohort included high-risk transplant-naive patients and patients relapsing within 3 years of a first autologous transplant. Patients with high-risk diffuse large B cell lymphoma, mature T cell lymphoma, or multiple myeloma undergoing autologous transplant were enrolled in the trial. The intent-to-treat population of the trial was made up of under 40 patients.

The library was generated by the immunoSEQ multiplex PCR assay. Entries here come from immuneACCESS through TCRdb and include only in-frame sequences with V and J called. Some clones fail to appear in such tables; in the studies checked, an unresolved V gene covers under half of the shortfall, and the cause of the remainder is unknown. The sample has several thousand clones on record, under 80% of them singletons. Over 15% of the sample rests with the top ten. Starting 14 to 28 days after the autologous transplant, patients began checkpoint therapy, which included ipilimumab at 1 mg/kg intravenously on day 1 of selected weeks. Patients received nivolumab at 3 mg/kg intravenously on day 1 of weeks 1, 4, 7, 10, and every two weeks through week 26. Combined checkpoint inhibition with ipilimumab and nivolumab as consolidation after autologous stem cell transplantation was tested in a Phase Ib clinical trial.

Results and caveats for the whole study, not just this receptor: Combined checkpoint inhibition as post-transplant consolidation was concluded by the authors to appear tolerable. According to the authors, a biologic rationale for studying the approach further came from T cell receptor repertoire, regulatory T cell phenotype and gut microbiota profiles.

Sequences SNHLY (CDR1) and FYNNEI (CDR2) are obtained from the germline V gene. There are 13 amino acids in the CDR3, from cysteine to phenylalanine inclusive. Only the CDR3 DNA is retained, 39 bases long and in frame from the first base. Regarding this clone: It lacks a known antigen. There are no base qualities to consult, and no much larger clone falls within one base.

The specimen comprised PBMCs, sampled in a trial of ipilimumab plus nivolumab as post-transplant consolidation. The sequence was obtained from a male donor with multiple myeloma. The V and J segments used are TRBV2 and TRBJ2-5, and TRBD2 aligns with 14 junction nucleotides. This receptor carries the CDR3 CADGTSGGETQYF. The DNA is TGTGCTGATGGGACTAGCGGGGGTGAGACCCAGTACTTC.